This is a list of T cell receptor beta chains from one sample in a study of CD8 T cells in ankylosing spondylitis. Using its own MiXCR run on the 5' RACE reads, TCRdb lists one record per CDR3 protein. This sample has 350,000 to 450,000 distinct CDR3 sequences, with roughly 25% found just once. Sequencing used blood, either unsorted or a sorted T cell fraction (not recorded which). The receptors here all came from a male donor with ankylosing spondylitis. The CDR3 runs from the conserved cysteine through the conserved F or W. The D gene is left open where the match is weak. Size is stated for part of the rows, as once, few or many counts, or as a class when the clone is expanded.

DNA: TGCAGTGCTAGAGATGCGAGGGATGCGAATGAAAAACTGTTTTTT; CDR3: CSARDARDANEKLFF; size: -; D: -; V: TRBV20-1; J: TRBJ1-4
DNA: TGCGCCAGCAGCTCGGCGGACCAAACCTTCGCCGGGGAGCTGTTTTTT; CDR3: CASSSADQTFAGELFF; size: -; D: -; V: TRBV5-1; J: TRBJ2-2
DNA: TGCGCCAGCAGCTCACTCGGACAGCAGAACACTGAAGCTTTCTTT; CDR3: CASSSLGQQNTEAFF; size: -; D: -; V: TRBV5-1; J: TRBJ1-1
DNA: TGTGCCAGCAGTCGCGGCCCTAACTATGGCTACACCTTC; CDR3: CASSRGPNYGYTF; size: many; D: -; V: TRBV12-3/TRBV12-4; J: TRBJ1-2
DNA: TGTGCCAGCAGCTTTGGACAGGGGGTATACGAGCAGTACTTC; CDR3: CASSFGQGVYEQYF; size: few; D: TRBD1; V: TRBV7-9; J: TRBJ2-7
DNA: TGCGCCAGCACCCTGTTTGGGGTGAACACTGAAGCTTTCTTT; CDR3: CASTLFGVNTEAFF; size: few; D: -; V: TRBV5-1; J: TRBJ1-1
DNA: TGTGCCAGCAGTTTAGGAGCACGGAACACTGAAGCTTTCTTT; CDR3: CASSLGARNTEAFF; size: many; D: -; V: TRBV27; J: TRBJ1-1
DNA: TGTGCCACCAGCTACAGTAGCGGGAGAACGCTAGGCTACAATGAGCAGTTCTTC; CDR3: CATSYSSGRTLGYNEQFF; size: -; D: TRBD2; V: TRBV15; J: TRBJ2-1
DNA: TGTGCCAGCCCACGGGGGGACAGTACCTACAATGAGCAGTTCTTC; CDR3: CASPRGDSTYNEQFF; size: -; D: -; V: TRBV6-1; J: TRBJ2-1
DNA: TGTGCCAGCAGACATAGCGGGAGGAGGAGGGATGAGCAGTTCTTC; CDR3: CASRHSGRRRDEQFF; size: -; D: TRBD2; V: TRBV6-2/TRBV6-3; J: TRBJ2-1
DNA: TGCAGTGCTAGAGACGCCCGGAGGGCCCTCATCAATGAGCAGTTCTTC; CDR3: CSARDARRALINEQFF; size: few; D: -; V: TRBV20-1; J: TRBJ2-1
DNA: TGTGCCAGCAGTAGGGGACAGCCCCAAAGTCGTTACAATGAGCAGTTCTTC; CDR3: CASSRGQPQSRYNEQFF; size: -; D: TRBD1; V: TRBV6-1; J: TRBJ2-1
DNA: TGTGCCAGCGCCCCTTCCTCGGGACTAGTCATGAATGAGCAGTTCTTC; CDR3: CASAPSSGLVMNEQFF; size: few; D: TRBD2; V: TRBV7-2; J: TRBJ2-1
DNA: TGCGCCAGCAGCCCCTCACCGGATCAGCCCCAGCATTTT; CDR3: CASSPSPDQPQHF; size: few; D: -; V: TRBV5-1; J: TRBJ1-5
DNA: TGCGCCAGCAGCCCCACTAGCGGGAACCACGAGCAGTACTTC; CDR3: CASSPTSGNHEQYF; size: few; D: TRBD2; V: TRBV5-1; J: TRBJ2-7
DNA: TGCAGCGTTGATGTGCCCCCGTTCGAAGCGGGAGGGCCGTATGAGCAGTTCTTC; CDR3: CSVDVPPFEAGGPYEQFF; size: few; D: TRBD2; V: TRBV29-1; J: TRBJ2-1
DNA: TGTGCCAGCAGTTTTTGGAGGGACCCCGGGGAGCTGTTTTTT; CDR3: CASSFWRDPGELFF; size: -; D: -; V: TRBV12-3/TRBV12-4; J: TRBJ2-2
DNA: TGTGCCAGCAGCCCAAGCGGGAGGGCTGAAATCATTCAGTACTTC; CDR3: CASSPSGRAEIIQYF; size: few; D: TRBD2; V: TRBV3-1; J: TRBJ2-4
DNA: TGTGCCAGCAGCCGCGGAGACTCCTCTGGAAACACCATATATTTT; CDR3: CASSRGDSSGNTIYF; size: -; D: -; V: TRBV5-5; J: TRBJ1-3
DNA: TGCAGTGCTAGAGCCCGTTCAGCCTATGAGCAGTTCTTC; CDR3: CSARARSAYEQFF; size: -; D: -; V: TRBV20-1; J: TRBJ2-1
DNA: TGTGCCTGGAGTATATCGACAGGGGATTATAACCCTGAAGCTTTCTTT; CDR3: CAWSISTGDYNPEAFF; size: few; D: TRBD1; V: TRBV30; J: TRBJ1-1
DNA: TGTGCCATCAGCTCAAGCGGCGGACGAGGACAAGAGACCCAGTACTTC; CDR3: CAISSSGGRGQETQYF; size: few; D: -; V: TRBV10-3; J: TRBJ2-5
DNA: TGTGCCAGCAGTATCCTGGGGGCCTTGAGCACAGATACGCAGTATTTT; CDR3: CASSILGALSTDTQYF; size: -; D: -; V: TRBV27; J: TRBJ2-3
DNA: TGCAGTGCTAGTCTTGGGCACCCCTACGAGCAGTACTTC; CDR3: CSASLGHPYEQYF; size: -; D: -; V: TRBV20-1; J: TRBJ2-7
DNA: TGTGCCAGCAGCGACCGGGGCTCCTACAATGAGCAGTTCTTC; CDR3: CASSDRGSYNEQFF; size: many; D: -; V: TRBV11-2; J: TRBJ2-1
DNA: TGTGCCAGCAGTCCTGGGACTAGTGAAATCTACGAGCAGTACTTC; CDR3: CASSPGTSEIYEQYF; size: -; D: TRBD2; V: TRBV2; J: TRBJ2-7
DNA: TGTGCCAGCAGTTTCAGGTTGAGTAGCGGAACCTACAATGAGCAGTTCTTC; CDR3: CASSFRLSSGTYNEQFF; size: many; D: -; V: TRBV12-3/TRBV12-4; J: TRBJ2-1
DNA: TGTGCCAGCAGCTCCGGGACTAGCGGGAAGCACAAGTTCTTC; CDR3: CASSSGTSGKHKFF; size: once; D: TRBD2; V: TRBV7-8; J: TRBJ2-1
DNA: TGCAGTGCTAGAGACGGACAGGGCTCGTCTGGCTACACCTTC; CDR3: CSARDGQGSSGYTF; size: few; D: TRBD1; V: TRBV20-1; J: TRBJ1-2
DNA: TGCAGCGTTGAAGCAAAACCCGGGAGCTATGGCTACACCTTC; CDR3: CSVEAKPGSYGYTF; size: -; D: -; V: TRBV29-1; J: TRBJ1-2
DNA: TGTGCCAGCAGCCAACTGACAGGTCCCGGGCCCGGCCTCTACTATGGCTACACCTTC; CDR3: CASSQLTGPGPGLYYGYTF; size: -; D: -; V: TRBV14; J: TRBJ1-2
DNA: TGTGCCAGCACCTCGGGACAGGGGTTCTCCGGGGAGCTGTTTTTT; CDR3: CASTSGQGFSGELFF; size: few; D: TRBD1; V: TRBV12-3/TRBV12-4; J: TRBJ2-2
DNA: TGTGCCAGCAGTGAATACCAGGAAGCCGGGGAGCTGTTTTTT; CDR3: CASSEYQEAGELFF; size: many; D: -; V: TRBV25-1; J: TRBJ2-2
DNA: TGCGCCAGCAGCATTACCGGGACTAGCGGGATGGACACCGGGGAGCTGTTTTTT; CDR3: CASSITGTSGMDTGELFF; size: -; D: TRBD2; V: TRBV5-1; J: TRBJ2-2
DNA: TGCAGCGTTGGAGGAGCAAACACTGAAGCTTTCTTT; CDR3: CSVGGANTEAFF; size: -; D: -; V: TRBV29-1; J: TRBJ1-1
DNA: TGTGCCAGCAGTTCCTGGACAGAAGCTTTCTTT; CDR3: CASSSWTEAFF; size: -; D: -; V: TRBV27; J: TRBJ1-1
DNA: TGCGCCAGCAGCGATAGCGGAGGTGCGAACACCGGGGAGCTGTTTTTT; CDR3: CASSDSGGANTGELFF; size: few; D: -; V: TRBV10-2; J: TRBJ2-2
DNA: TGTGCCAGCAGCTACACCGGGAACCAAGAGACCCAGTACTTC; CDR3: CASSYTGNQETQYF; size: -; D: -; V: TRBV5-5; J: TRBJ2-5
DNA: TGTGCCAGCAGTTCTACAGGGGAATCCACCACAGATACGCAGTATTTT; CDR3: CASSSTGESTTDTQYF; size: -; D: TRBD1; V: TRBV28; J: TRBJ2-3
DNA: TGCAGTGCTAGAGATAGGACAGTTGAAGCTTTCTTT; CDR3: CSARDRTVEAFF; size: few; D: -; V: TRBV20-1; J: TRBJ1-1
DNA: TGTGCCAGTGGACAGGGTGGATATCAGCCCCAGCATTTT; CDR3: CASGQGGYQPQHF; size: -; D: TRBD1; V: TRBV25-1; J: TRBJ1-5